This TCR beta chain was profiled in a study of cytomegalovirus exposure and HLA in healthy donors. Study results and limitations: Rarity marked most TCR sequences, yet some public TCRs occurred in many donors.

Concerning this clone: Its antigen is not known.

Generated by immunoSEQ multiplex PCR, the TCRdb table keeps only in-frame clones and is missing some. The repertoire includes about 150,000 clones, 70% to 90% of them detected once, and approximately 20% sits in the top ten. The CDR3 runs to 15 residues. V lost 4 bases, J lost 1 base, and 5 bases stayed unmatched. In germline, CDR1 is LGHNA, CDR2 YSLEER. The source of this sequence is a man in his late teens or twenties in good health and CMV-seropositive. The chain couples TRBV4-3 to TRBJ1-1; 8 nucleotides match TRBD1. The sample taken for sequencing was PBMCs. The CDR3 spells CASSPRTGPNTEAFF. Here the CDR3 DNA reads TGCGCCAGCAGCCCCAGGACAGGGCCGAACACTGAAGCTTTCTTT.